A selection of T cell receptor beta chains follows, all from one sample in a study of blood T cells in healthy people across ages. From the 5' RACE reads, TCRdb called clonotypes with MiXCR, one entry per CDR3 protein. The sample holds about 640,000 distinct CDR3 sequences, about 30% seen once. The sequenced sample consisted of blood. These receptors were collected from a woman of 80 years or more in good health. CDR3s leave out the opening cysteine and the closing phenylalanine or tryptophan. Only part of the rows carry a size: once, few, many, or a class if the clone is expanded.

V,size,J,CDR3
TRBV12-3/TRBV12-4,NA,TRBJ2-3,ASSLSADMQY
TRBV7-2,few,TRBJ1-3,ASSMTVRATSGNTIY
TRBV18,many,TRBJ2-7,ASSLKSGEIYEQY
TRBV6-2/TRBV6-3,many,TRBJ2-3,ASKQSGTDTQY
TRBV29-1,many,TRBJ2-3,SVDPGGDTQY
TRBV15,NA,TRBJ1-6,AAGRDSGTVNSPLH
TRBV6-4,NA,TRBJ2-4,ASSDSGGQNIQY
TRBV3-1,NA,TRBJ2-3,ASSQVRVASTDTQY
TRBV28,few,TRBJ1-2,ASSSRSAGDYGYT
TRBV20-1,many,TRBJ1-1,SASKRRTEAF
TRBV20-1,many,TRBJ2-4,SAPRDFYFQY
TRBV9,many,TRBJ1-2,ASSVGEDNYGYT
TRBV11-2,many,TRBJ2-3,ASSIRTSGTQY
TRBV20-1,many,TRBJ2-7,SATRTTAYEQY
TRBV5-6,NA,TRBJ1-1,ASSLWSFYGLNTEAF
TRBV28,many,TRBJ2-7,ASTPGQGSGGQY
TRBV12-3/TRBV12-4,few,TRBJ2-3,ASSLTGGPADTQY
TRBV6-1,few,TRBJ1-6,ASSEAGGRNSPLH
TRBV7-2,many,TRBJ2-3,ASSLDRGRDTQY
TRBV27,many,TRBJ2-5,ASSLGRRETQY
TRBV2,few,TRBJ1-1,ASSDGGYDTEAF
TRBV14,many,TRBJ2-3,ASSQPRGGNTDTQY
TRBV2,NA,TRBJ2-3,ASSVRTGIDTQY
TRBV5-1,many,TRBJ2-2,ASSLAPGNTGELF
TRBV6-2/TRBV6-3,many,TRBJ1-2,ATTPRRYGYT
TRBV6-2/TRBV6-3,few,TRBJ2-3,ASSYWGAQGTDTQY
TRBV6-5,many,TRBJ1-2,ASTQEDRPRSNYGYT
TRBV2,many,TRBJ2-1,ASPTAGVNYNEQF
TRBV9,NA,TRBJ2-5,ASSVETGIGSETQY
TRBV5-6,NA,TRBJ1-6,DSGTWTGVVNSPLH
TRBV30,NA,TRBJ2-1,AWSGYMSSYNEQF
TRBV20-1,many,TRBJ2-5,SARDTRATQETQY
TRBV27,many,TRBJ1-2,ASSSAQGMYYGYT
TRBV29-1,NA,TRBJ2-5,SVELYNEQY
TRBV20-1,many,TRBJ2-1,SAPLAGGSYNEQF
TRBV29-1,many,TRBJ1-1,SVEGGRGMNTEAF
TRBV27,many,TRBJ2-3,ASSSGTGERNTQY
TRBV12-3/TRBV12-4,NA,TRBJ2-3,ASRTGAPDTQY
TRBV5-1,many,TRBJ1-2,ASSLRDKNYGYT
TRBV14,NA,TRBJ1-1,ASSSRRGTEAF
TRBV20-1,NA,TRBJ2-7,SAGDVAGLLYEQY
TRBV2,many,TRBJ2-4,ASSEDHRNFQY
TRBV20-1,once,TRBJ1-3,SARWGTGNTLY
TRBV3-1,NA,TRBJ2-1,ASSQGAVRGTVQF
TRBV18,many,TRBJ2-5,ASSPLGAGVQETQY
TRBV18,few,TRBJ1-3,ASSPLDREGTIY
TRBV6-1,NA,TRBJ1-4,ASSGQGARRSEKLF
TRBV9,many,TRBJ2-1,ASSVLGGPEQF
TRBV4-3,many,TRBJ1-2,ASSQDIGDRGFGYGYT
TRBV4-2,few,TRBJ2-1,ASSQATSGYYNEQF
TRBV5-1,few,TRBJ2-7,ASGLGSGSNEQY
TRBV29-1,many,TRBJ2-7,SVDHLAEQY
TRBV9,many,TRBJ2-1,ASSVSGGAVNEQF